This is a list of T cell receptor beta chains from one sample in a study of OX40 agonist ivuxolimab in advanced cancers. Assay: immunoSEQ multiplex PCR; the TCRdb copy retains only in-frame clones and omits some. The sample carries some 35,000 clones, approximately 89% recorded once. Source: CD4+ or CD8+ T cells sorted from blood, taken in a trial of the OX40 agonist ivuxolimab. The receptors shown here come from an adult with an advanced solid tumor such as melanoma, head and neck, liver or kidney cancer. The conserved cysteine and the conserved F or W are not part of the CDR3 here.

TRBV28,ASSEGDGEAF
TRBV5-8,ASSTRVARETQY
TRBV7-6,ASSLGLSRGNEQF
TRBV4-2,ASSQLRVSGNTIY
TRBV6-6,ASSSRGEGEGDGYT
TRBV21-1,ASSRVPETQY
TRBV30,AWTQTSEQY
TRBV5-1,ASSLAQASETQY
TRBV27,ASSSRTGWGNTIY
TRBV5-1,ASSPEAGAHGTQY
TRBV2,ASIVARTDTQY
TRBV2,ASSAWGNEQF
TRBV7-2,ASTRLTGSGNTEAF
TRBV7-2,ASLDRASGRFYEQY
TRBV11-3,ASSLMSGNTIY
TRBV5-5,ASSRQGAAETQY
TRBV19,ASSTRRPGGETQY
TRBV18,ASSPQTSGTNTGELF
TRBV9,ASSKDREVDIQY
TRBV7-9,ASSLAGAREETQY
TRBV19,ASSITSPGEFGDTQY
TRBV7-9,ASSLGLISNSGANVLT
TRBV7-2,ASSPTSGSGETQY
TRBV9,ASSVGLALNYGYT
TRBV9,ASSVALVRAGELF
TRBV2,ASSIQGRDNEQF